This is a list of T cell receptor beta chains from one sample in a study of Ad26.COV2.S vaccination and SARS-CoV-2 variants. Method: immunoSEQ multiplex PCR; TCRdb's copy keeps in-frame clones and lacks some. This table holds about 280,000 clones, about 87% found once. Here the sequenced sample was peripheral blood, taken in a trial of Ad26.COV2.S vaccine versus placebo. The receptors were gathered from a person aged 18-65 years who received the Ad26.COV2.S COVID-19 vaccine or a placebo. Each CDR3 is given with its conserved first and last residue. The D gene is left open where the match is weak. Clone size is shown for a subset of rows, as once, few, many or a class of expanded clone.

V,J,D,size,DNA,CDR3
TRBV7-2,TRBJ2-1,-,-,TGTGCCAGCAGCTTAGGCGGGGATGGGTTCGATGAGCAGTTCTTC,CASSLGGDGFDEQFF
TRBV25-1,TRBJ2-5,TRBD2,-,TGTGCCAGCAGTCACGGGGGGGCGGGCCAAGAGACCCAGTACTTC,CASSHGGAGQETQYF
TRBV7-3,TRBJ2-7,-,few,TGTGCCAGCAGCTTAGGAGTTGGCGAGCAGTACTTC,CASSLGVGEQYF
TRBV7-7,TRBJ2-5,-,-,TGTGCCAGCAGCCATGAAACCGGGACCCAGTACTTC,CASSHETGTQYF
TRBV7-2,TRBJ2-3,-,once,TGTGCCAGCAGCATTACCGCAGCCCAAGGTAATACGCAGTATTTT,CASSITAAQGNTQYF
TRBV7-9,TRBJ1-1,-,few,TGTGCCAGCAGCTTAGGGCAGCCCACTGAAGCTTTCTTT,CASSLGQPTEAFF
TRBV5-1,TRBJ1-2,-,-,TGCGCCAGCAGCTTAAGGGGGGAGTACTACGGCTACACCTTC,CASSLRGEYYGYTF
TRBV12-2,TRBJ2-7,-,-,TGTGCAAGTCGCTTAGTTGATAGGGGTATGCTCGCGGCCTCCTACGAGCAGTACTTC,CASRLVDRGMLAASYEQYF
TRBV28,TRBJ1-6,-,few,TGTGCCAGCAGGACTAATTCACCCCTCCACTTT,CASRTNSPLHF
TRBV7-9,TRBJ1-5,-,-,TGTGCCAGCAGCCCTGGGGCCGGATCCTTCAATCAGCCCCAGCATTTT,CASSPGAGSFNQPQHF
TRBV18,TRBJ1-2,TRBD1,-,TGTGCCAGCTCACGGGACAGCCCTAACTATGGCTACACCTTC,CASSRDSPNYGYTF
TRBV18,TRBJ2-3,-,-,TGTGCCAGCTCACCACAGGGGTCAGTCGCAGATACGCAGTATTTT,CASSPQGSVADTQYF
TRBV19,TRBJ2-5,TRBD2,-,TGTGCCAGTAGTCTAAGTCGATGGACGCTAGCGGGAGATGGAGAGACCCAGTACTTC,CASSLSRWTLAGDGETQYF
TRBV5-1,TRBJ2-3,TRBD2,once,TGCGCCAGCAGCTCGGGACTAGCGGGAGGAATGGCAGATACGCAGTATTTT,CASSSGLAGGMADTQYF
TRBV2,TRBJ1-1,-,-,TGTGCCAGCAGAGCGACACAGGTTGGTGAAGCTTTCTTT,CASRATQVGEAFF
TRBV7-2,TRBJ2-1,TRBD2,-,TGTGCCAGCAGCTTTGGGACTAAAAATGAGCAGTTCTTC,CASSFGTKNEQFF
TRBV9,TRBJ2-5,TRBD2,-,TGTGCCAGCAATAGCGGGGGGACAGAGACCCAGTACTTC,CASNSGGTETQYF
TRBV7-9,TRBJ2-2,-,-,TGTGCCAGCAGCCTAATAGGGACCTACACCGGGGAGCTGTTTTTT,CASSLIGTYTGELFF
TRBV9,TRBJ2-4,TRBD2,-,TGTGCCAGCAGCGTCGGACTAGCGGTCCCCACGAGAAACATTCAGTACTTC,CASSVGLAVPTRNIQYF
TRBV29-1,TRBJ1-2,TRBD1,-,TGCAGCGTGGGAGGGGGCGCCGTCTATGGCTACACCTTC,CSVGGGAVYGYTF
TRBV30,TRBJ1-5,-,-,TGTGCCTGGAGGAATCCGGGAGACAATCAGCCCCAGCATTTT,CAWRNPGDNQPQHF
TRBV25-1,TRBJ2-6,-,-,TGTGCCAGCAGTGATCTAGGGACCGGGGCCAACGTCCTGACTTTC,CASSDLGTGANVLTF
TRBV19,TRBJ2-2,-,-,TGTGCCAGTAGTATCGGGGTATACACTAACACCGGGGAGCTGTTTTTT,CASSIGVYTNTGELFF
TRBV6-2/TRBV6-3,TRBJ2-2,-,-,TGTGCCAGCAGCACCGGGACCTCCCCGCTCGGGGAGCTGTTTTTT,CASSTGTSPLGELFF
TRBV5-1,TRBJ1-1,-,-,TGCGCCAGCAGCTTTCAGGACAACACTGAAGCTTTCTTT,CASSFQDNTEAFF
TRBV24-1,TRBJ2-2,TRBD2,-,TGTGCCACCAGCGGGACTAGCGGTACCGGGGAGCTGTTTTTT,CATSGTSGTGELFF
TRBV7-9,TRBJ1-3,-,once,TGTGCCAGCAGCAACAGGGTTCCCTCTGGAAACACCATATATTTT,CASSNRVPSGNTIYF
TRBV27,TRBJ2-7,-,-,TGTGCCACGGGACTCTCATACGAGCAGTACTTC,CATGLSYEQYF
TRBV7-9,TRBJ2-7,-,-,TGTGCCAGCAGCTCCCAGACAGGTGGCACCTACGAGCAGTACTTC,CASSSQTGGTYEQYF
TRBV3-1/TRBV3-2,TRBJ2-3,TRBD2,-,TGTGCCAGCAGCCGCCGGGGGGTAGAGGATACGCAGTATTTT,CASSRRGVEDTQYF
TRBV5-1,TRBJ1-6,-,-,TGCGCCAGCAGCTTAGAGGACAGATCCGCCACCCTCCACTTT,CASSLEDRSATLHF
TRBV19,TRBJ2-7,TRBD1,-,TGTGCCAGTAGTCTGGACCGACAGGGACCCTACGAGCAGTACTTC,CASSLDRQGPYEQYF
TRBV11-2,TRBJ2-3,TRBD2,-,TGTGCCAGCAGCTTTGCGGCGGGAGGGTCAGATACGCAGTATTTT,CASSFAAGGSDTQYF
TRBV5-1,TRBJ1-3,TRBD1,-,TGCGCCAGCAGCTCGGGACAGAACTCTGGAAACACCATATATTTT,CASSSGQNSGNTIYF
TRBV19,TRBJ1-1,-,-,TGTGCCAGTAGTATTGCAGCGAACACTGAAGCTTTCTTT,CASSIAANTEAFF
TRBV19,TRBJ2-7,-,-,TGTGCCAGTAGTAGGGACGGACCCTACGAGCAGTACTTC,CASSRDGPYEQYF
TRBV2,TRBJ1-2,-,once,TGTGCCAGCAGATCTCTCGCAGGGCATGGCTACACCTTC,CASRSLAGHGYTF
TRBV5-8,TRBJ2-7,TRBD2,-,TGTGCCAGTCCAAGAATAGCGGGAGGGCCCTACGAGCAGTACTTC,CASPRIAGGPYEQYF
TRBV28,TRBJ1-6,-,many,TGTGCCAGCAGTCCCCCCCTTGGACAGCATTCACCCCTCCACTTT,CASSPPLGQHSPLHF
TRBV6-5,TRBJ2-2,-,once,TGTGCCAGCAGTTACTCTCAGGGAGTGGAGCTGTTTTTT,CASSYSQGVELFF
TRBV4-1,TRBJ1-2,TRBD1,-,TGCGCCAGCAGCCAACAGAGTTTAGGTCAGGGGGGGATCTATGGCTACACCTTC,CASSQQSLGQGGIYGYTF
TRBV6-5,TRBJ2-4,TRBD1,-,TGTGCCAGCAGTCCGGGGACAGCAAACATTCAGTACTTC,CASSPGTANIQYF
TRBV5-1,TRBJ2-5,TRBD1,-,TGCGCCAGCAGGTATACAGGGGGCGAGGAGACCCAGTACTTC,CASRYTGGEETQYF
TRBV5-1,TRBJ2-2,-,-,TGCGCCAGCAGCTTGGACAGGGCTGGTGGGGAGCTGTTTTTT,CASSLDRAGGELFF
TRBV11-3,TRBJ2-2,TRBD1,-,TGTGCCAGCGGGGGACAGGGGACCTCCGGGGAGCTGTTTTTT,CASGGQGTSGELFF
TRBV19,TRBJ1-2,-,-,TGTGCCAGTAGTAACCAACATGGGACCTATGGCTACACCTTC,CASSNQHGTYGYTF
TRBV6-6,TRBJ2-1,-,-,TGTGCCAGCAGGGACAGGACTAACAATGAGCAGTTCTTC,CASRDRTNNEQFF
TRBV21-1,TRBJ2-7,-,-,TGTGCCAGCAGCAAAGGGAGGCAGGGGAGGCCTCGTCGAGAGCAGTACTTC,CASSKGRQGRPRREQYF